The present T cell receptor (beta chain) was sequenced within a study of blood T cell repertoires in COVID-19. Study details: Acute and convalescent COVID-19 samples came from the United States, Italy and Spain. Sources were T cells, B-cell-depleted T cells, or PBMCs; the material itself was cDNA or gDNA.

Trimming stripped 1 base from V and 8 bases from J, with 17 bases between. Germline V CDR1 and CDR2: SGHVS, FQNEAQ. The CDR3 runs 15 residues. Data came from immunoSEQ multiplex PCR; TCRdb stores just in-frame clones and leaves some out. The data hold tens of thousands of clones, with 82% observed a single time. This rearrangement joins TRBV7-8 to TRBJ1-2, with unresolved D. This receptor was taken from a man aged 60 to 69 with acute or convalescent COVID-19. Sequenced: peripheral blood. The DNA of the CDR3 is TGTGCCAGCAGCTTAGGTGGAGAACGGGTGTACGGCTACACCTTC. Protein: CASSLGGERVYGYTF.